One sample yielded the 20 T cell receptor beta chains listed below, sequenced in a study of patients and donors after allogeneic stem cell transplantation. A single record per CDR3 protein comes from TCRdb applying MiXCR to the RT-PCR reads. The table includes tens of thousands of distinct CDR3 sequences, 5% detected once. What was sequenced was blood, either unsorted or a sorted T cell fraction (not recorded which). These receptors came from a human donor who was either an allogeneic HSCT recipient or a stem cell or donor lymphocyte infusion donor (not recorded which). It is not recorded whose cells these are; they may come from a transplant donor.

This clonotype was observed at least ten times. The CDR3: CASSYPGQGAYGYTF. In DNA form, the CDR3 reads TGTGCCAGCAGTTACCCGGGACAGGGGGCCTATGGCTACACCTTC. This chain uses TRBV6-2 or TRBV6-3 with TRBJ1-2, with 12 bases fitting TRBD1. V shed 2 bases and J 4 bases; nucleotides not matched to a gene: 2. This CDR3 is built from 15 residues. CDR1 is MNHEY, CDR2 SVGEGT, per germline.

Ten or more counts support this clonotype. V usage is TRBV29-1 and J usage is TRBJ2-3; 14 bases are shared with TRBD2. Trimming took 5 bases from V and 5 from J; bases not matched to a gene: 6. Germline loops: CDR1 SQVTM, CDR2 ANQGSEA. The CDR3 totals 15 residues. The chain's CDR3 is CSVRGLAGVLDTQYF. The CDR3 DNA sequence: TGCAGCGTTAGGGGACTAGCGGGAGTTTTAGATACGCAGTATTTT.

This clonotype has only a few counts. This chain joins TRBV5-4 and TRBJ2-2; tentatively, D is TRBD2 (5 bases). This CDR3 spans 15 amino acids. Per the germline V gene, CDR1 is SGHNT and CDR2 is YYREEE (reference sequence). Trimming pared 4 bases from V and 6 bases from J, leaving 16 bases between. This CDR3 is CASSLRAHGAGELFF. As DNA, the CDR3 is TGTGCCAGCAGCCTCCGGGCCCACGGGGCCGGGGAGCTGTTTTTT.

This clonotype was found many times. This chain joins TRBV12-3 or TRBV12-4 and TRBJ2-3; TRBD2 matches 8 bases. V lost 3 bases and J lost 1; bases outside the gene matches: 6. The CDR3 totals 16 residues. CDR3 coding DNA: TGTGCCAGCAGTTTGCATCGGGGGGGAGGCACAGATACGCAGTATTTT. Its protein product is CASSLHRGGGTDTQYF.

The chain employs TRBV4-1 and TRBJ1-5; D may be TRBD1 (6 bases). Germline CDR1 is MGHRA and CDR2 is YSYEKL. V was pared by 1 base and J by 7 bases, with 14 bases between. CDR3 length equals 15 residues. The CDR3 reads CASSQVGRGRQPQHF. In DNA, the CDR3 is TGCGCCAGCAGCCAAGTCGGCAGGGGAAGGCAGCCCCAGCATTTT.

This clonotype has ten or more counts. V usage is TRBV23-1 and J usage is TRBJ2-5; 9 nucleotides line up with TRBD1. TRBV23-1 is an ORF, and what it does is uncertain. The CDR3 consists of 14 residues. Losses at the gene ends were 7 bases for V and 5 bases for J; bases not matched to a gene: 8. The chain's CDR3 is CASTQGQGEETQYF. CDR3 sequence (DNA): TGCGCCAGCACTCAGGGACAGGGCGAGGAGACCCAGTACTTC.

This clonotype was picked up many times. This chain connects TRBV12-3 or TRBV12-4 to TRBJ2-1; TRBD2 matches at 8 bases. This CDR3 contains 15 residues. The trim removed 0 bases at V and 7 bases at J, leaving 5 bases unmatched. CDR3 residues: CASSLAAGGWNEQFF. The CDR3 DNA reads as TGTGCCAGCAGTTTAGCGGCGGGAGGTTGGAATGAGCAGTTCTTC.

Sample share makes this clonotype medium-sized. The rearrangement joins TRBV6-2 or TRBV6-3 to TRBJ2-3; TRBD2 matches 12 bases. The J segment lost 9 bases and the V segment lost 4 bases, leaving 8 bases of the junction unmatched. This CDR3 region has 15 residues. CDR1 is MNHEY, CDR2 SVGEGT, per germline. The CDR3 region has the DNA TGTGCCAGCAGTTCCGGGACTAGCGGGTTTAGAACGCAGTATTTT. It translates to CASSSGTSGFRTQYF.

With regard to this clonotype: A much larger clone differs from this one at a single base, so this may be a read error. The chain links TRBV5-1 to TRBJ2-5; 8 bases fit TRBD1. The CDR3 is 14 amino acids. Germline V gene sequence: CDR1 SGHRS, CDR2 YFSETQ. CDR3 nucleotide sequence: TGCGCCAGCAGCTGGAGGACAGGGATGGAGACCCGGTACTTC. Translating it yields CASSWRTGMETRYF.

This clonotype was detected many times. Here the CDR3 reads CASSKEATMNTEAFF. CDR3 DNA sequence: TGTGCCAGCAGCAAGGAGGCTACCATGAACACTGAAGCTTTCTTT. The chain has TRBV21-1 and TRBJ1-1. TRBV21-1 is described as a pseudogene. The CDR3 loop spans 15 amino acids.

This clonotype was found many times. The rearrangement links TRBV12-3 or TRBV12-4 to TRBJ1-4; 8 bases match TRBD1. The CDR3 spans 15 residues. V lost 6 bases to trimming and J lost 8 bases; unmatched junction nucleotides: 11. The CDR3 DNA sequence: TGTGCCAGCAGCCCGGGACAGGCCCGAGGAGAAAAACTGTTTTTT. This translates into CASSPGQARGEKLFF.

This clonotype was seen ten or more times. The chain recombines TRBV4-2 with TRBJ1-2, with TRBD1 matching over 9 bases. CDR3 size: 17 residues. Trimming took 1 base from V and 0 from J; bases not matched to a gene: 6. CDR1 and CDR2 from the germline V gene are LGHNA and YNFKEQ. For the CDR3, the DNA is TGTGCCAGCAGCCAAGTATGGGACAGGGATCCTAACTATGGCTACACCTTC. Amino acids: CASSQVWDRDPNYGYTF.

This clonotype has ten or more counts. The chain joins TRBV7-9 to TRBJ1-2; the D is unclear. V lost 3 bases to trimming and J lost 4 bases, with 18 bases between them. Germline V gene sequence: CDR1 SEHNR, CDR2 FQNEAQ (reference sequence). This CDR3 has 16 residues. The CDR3 loop is CASSLYRDSVSYGYTF. Here the CDR3 DNA reads TGTGCCAGCAGCTTGTATCGGGATTCCGTCTCCTATGGCTACACCTTC. Together with reference TRBV7-9 and TRBJ1-2, the CDR3 gives the full variable domain: DTGVSQNPRHKITKRGQNVTFRCDPISEHNRLYWYRQTLGQGPEFLTYFQNEAQLEKSRLLSDRFSAERPKGSFSTLEIQRTEQGDSAMYLCASSLYRDSVSYGYTFGSGTRLTVV.

The V gene is TRBV7-2, the J gene TRBJ2-1; 7 nucleotides align to TRBD1. The CDR3 is made up of 12 amino acids. Germline CDR1 and CDR2: SGHTA and FQGNSA. V shed 6 bases, J shed 11 bases, and the junction held 7 bases outside the gene matches. The CDR3: CASSQQGLKQFF. Written as DNA, the CDR3 is TGTGCCAGCAGTCAACAGGGGCTGAAGCAGTTCTTC.

This clonotype came up a few times. This sequence joins TRBV10-3 and TRBJ2-7; 9 positions agree with TRBD2. The J segment lost 3 bases and the V segment lost 2 bases, leaving 2 bases of the junction unmatched. Germline V CDR1 and CDR2: ENHRY, SYGVKD. The CDR3 covers 14 residues. The CDR3 loop is CAISEGTSIYEQYF. The CDR3 bases are TGTGCCATCAGTGAGGGGACTAGCATCTACGAGCAGTACTTC.

This clonotype has at least ten counts. The rearrangement uses TRBV27 and TRBJ1-2, with TRBD1 identical over 9 bases. The CDR3 spans 15 residues. Germline assignment: CDR1 MNHEY and CDR2 SMNVEV (reference sequence). Trimming cost V 4 bases and J 0 bases; bases outside gene matches: 3. The CDR3 DNA is TGTGCCAGCAGTTCCCGGGACAGGGCTAACTATGGCTACACCTTC. Protein sequence: CASSSRDRANYGYTF.

Many counts were recorded for this clonotype. The rearrangement joins TRBV5-1 to TRBJ2-2; D is undetermined. This CDR3 is built from 15 residues. V gave up 0 bases and J gave up 3 bases, with 9 bases separating them. Germline V gives CDR1 SGHRS, CDR2 YFSETQ. The CDR3 sequence: CASSLVGLDTGELFF. CDR3 DNA: TGCGCCAGCAGCTTGGTGGGGTTGGACACCGGGGAGCTGTTTTTT.

This clonotype was counted many times. The V call is TRBV7-3, the J call TRBJ2-2, with 9 bases matching TRBD2. Per germline, CDR1 SGHTA and CDR2 FQGTGA. The CDR3 consists of 15 residues. The trim removed 5 bases at V and 4 bases at J, leaving 5 bases unmatched. The CDR3 protein is CASSPGLATTGELFF. DNA of the CDR3: TGTGCCAGCAGCCCGGGACTAGCAACCACCGGGGAGCTGTTTTTT.

This clonotype was seen many times. This chain's CDR3 is CASRSDRENTIYF. As DNA, the CDR3 is TGTGCCAGCAGGTCGGACAGGGAGAACACCATATATTTT. The V call is TRBV6-1, the J call TRBJ1-3; 8 bases are a match to TRBD1. Germline-derived CDR1 and CDR2 are MNHNS and SASEGT. V trimming: 6 bases; J trimming: 7 bases; junction bases outside the gene matches: 5. CDR3 size: 13 residues.

This clonotype was detected many times. This sequence joins TRBV5-1 and TRBJ1-4; D gene uncertain. This CDR3 region has 15 residues. The V and J ends lost 4 bases and 0 bases respectively, with 10 bases between them. CDR1 SGHRS and CDR2 YFSETQ come from the germline V gene. The CDR3: CASSVTSATNEKLFF. In DNA form, the CDR3 reads TGCGCCAGCAGCGTAACATCAGCAACTAATGAAAAACTGTTTTTT.